These 7 T cell receptor beta chains were sequenced from one sample in a study of shared clonotypes between healthy human individuals. Naive-designated CD8 cells lacked CD45RO, were positively enriched for CCR7, and omitted terminally differentiated effector memory CD45RA+ cells. Profiled with immunoSEQ multiplex PCR; TCRdb holds only in-frame clones, not every one. The sample lists millions of clones; 85% to 95% were seen once. The specimen was naive CD8+ T cells sorted from blood. These TCRs come from a man between 18 and 35 years old in good health.

This clone was recorded once. The sample contains more than one DNA sequence encoding this CDR3. The chain combines TRBV6-5 with TRBJ2-1; D might be TRBD2 (6 bases). The germline gives CDR1 MNHEY, CDR2 SVGAGI. V lost 2 bases and J 7 bases, leaving 9 bases between the germline ends. This CDR3 is 13 amino acids long. This CDR3 reads CASSYAGPNEQFF. The CDR3 DNA reads TGTGCCAGCAGTTACGCGGGGCCAAATGAGCAGTTCTTC.

This chain joins TRBV6-1 and TRBJ1-4, with D perhaps matching TRBD1 (5 bases). The germline V and J ends were trimmed by 1 base and 8 bases, with 14 bases remaining between them. Germline V gene lookup returns CDR1 MNHNS and CDR2 SASEGT. The CDR3 sequence is 15 residues long. The CDR3: CASSEGGVFGEKLFF. CDR3 coding DNA: TGTGCCAGCAGTGAAGGAGGGGTTTTCGGAGAAAAACTGTTTTTT.

The V call is TRBV7-9, the J call TRBJ2-1; 10 bases are a match to TRBD1. This CDR3 has 14 amino acids. Germline V lookup: CDR1 SEHNR, CDR2 FQNEAQ (reference sequence). Unmatched junction bases numbered 6, after V lost 5 bases and J lost 8 bases. The CDR3 protein is CASSPTGGKDEQFF. The CDR3 nucleotides are TGTGCCAGCAGCCCGACAGGGGGCAAGGATGAGCAGTTCTTC.

A remark on this clone: Other DNA variants within this sample encode the same CDR3. This chain joins TRBV30 and TRBJ2-3, with D tentatively TRBD1 (5 bases). The germline V and J ends were trimmed by 3 bases and 3 bases, with 7 bases remaining between them. Germline-derived CDR1 and CDR2 are GTSNPN and SVGIG (reference sequence). This CDR3 contains 12 residues. The CDR3 sequence: CAWSQGTDTQYF. Written as DNA, the CDR3 is TGTGCCTGGAGCCAGGGAACAGATACGCAGTATTTT.

A single count supports this clone. The chain uses TRBV28 and TRBJ2-5, with 10 bases identical to TRBD2. This CDR3 is built from 17 residues. Germline V gene sequence: CDR1 MDHEN, CDR2 SYDVKM. V shed 5 bases, J shed 5 bases, and the junction held 14 bases outside the gene matches. CDR3 nucleotide sequence: TGTGCCAGCAGTCCTTTTGGACTAGCGGATTTAGGGGAGACCCAGTACTTC. Translated: CASSPFGLADLGETQYF.

The genes are TRBV27 and TRBJ2-1; 10 bases agree with TRBD2. This CDR3 comprises 17 residues. V lost 0 bases, J lost 2 bases, and 4 bases stayed unmatched. The germline V gene has CDR1 MNHEY and CDR2 SMNVEV (reference sequence). The DNA for the CDR3 is TGTGCCAGCAGTTTATCGGCCGGGACTAGCGCCTACAATGAGCAGTTCTTC. Amino acid sequence: CASSLSAGTSAYNEQFF.

The chain recombines TRBV6-5 with TRBJ2-2; D remains ambiguous. This CDR3 is 15 amino acids long. Trimming stripped 4 bases from V and 4 bases from J, with 13 bases between. Germline values: CDR1 MNHEY, CDR2 SVGAGI. The CDR3 nucleotides are TGTGCCAGCAGTTCCCCTTTTCGGAGCACCGGGGAGCTGTTTTTT. Its translation: CASSSPFRSTGELFF.